This TCR beta chain was sequenced during a study of T cell responses to AZD1222 COVID-19 vaccine. Doses given second, at about 4 or about 12 weeks, were pooled. For this clone: Antigen unknown.

Study results and caveats: As reported, nearly half of all spike-specific TCRs target variant regions that are unmutated. Mostly white British, mostly female donors; authors suggested clonal diversity may be underestimated. Two AZD1222 administrations were followed by greater Spike-specific TCR breadth and depth.

Repertoires were generated with immunoSEQ multiplex PCR, while TCRdb's copy carries only in-frame clones and drops some. Of some 130,000 clones listed, more than 75% are singletons. This clonotype originated in an adult who received the AZD1222 COVID-19 vaccine. The source material was peripheral blood, sampled 28 days after the second AZD1222 dose.

The CDR3 sequence: CASSPTTARTDTQYF. The CDR3 bases are TGTGCCAGCTCACCAACGACAGCCCGCACAGATACGCAGTATTTT. The chain is built from TRBV18 and TRBJ2-3; tentative D call: TRBD1 (5 bases). Germline values: CDR1 KGHSH, CDR2 LQKENI. The CDR3 consists of 15 residues. With 2 bases removed from V and 1 base from J, the gap between germline ends came to 10 bases.